The rows below give T cell receptor beta chains drawn from one sample of a study of blood T cell repertoires in COVID-19. The assay was immunoSEQ multiplex PCR, and TCRdb's table has in-frame clones only and misses some. The table includes fewer than 45,000 clones, about nine tenths detected once. The sample taken for sequencing was peripheral blood. The source of these receptors is a human donor in a cohort sampled during active COVID-19. Each CDR3 is given with its conserved first and last residue. D genes are given only for firm matches. The listing skips clone size in some rows; elsewhere it reads once, few, many or a size class.

CAIIGETSTDTQYF TGTGCCATCATAGGGGAAACTAGCACAGATACGCAGTATTTT - TRBJ2-3 - TRBV10-3
CAVSISGTGAYEQYF TGTGCCGTTTCGATCTCCGGGACAGGGGCCTACGAGCAGTACTTC TRBD1 TRBJ2-7 once TRBV19
CASSQRGDTQYF TGTGCCAGCAGCCAACGCGGGGATACGCAGTATTTT - TRBJ2-3 - TRBV3-1/TRBV3-2
CASTYPAGQFDIQYF TGTGCCAGCACCTACCCGGCGGGACAGTTCGACATTCAGTACTTC - TRBJ2-4 - TRBV6-6
CATSAGGDYGYTF TGTGCCACCAGCGCAGGGGGAGACTATGGCTACACCTTC TRBD1 TRBJ1-2 - TRBV24-1
CASSQGQGFYEQYF TGCGCCAGCAGCCAGGGACAGGGATTCTACGAGCAGTACTTC TRBD1 TRBJ2-7 - TRBV4-3
CASSPPHGVYGYTF TGTGCCAGCTCACCACCTCACGGAGTCTATGGCTACACCTTC - TRBJ1-2 - TRBV18
CASSFPGDEKLFF TGTGCCAGCAGCTTCCCAGGGGATGAAAAACTGTTTTTT - TRBJ1-4 - TRBV5-6
CASSPDRWGGYTF TGTGCCAGCAGTCCCGACAGGTGGGGTGGCTACACCTTC - TRBJ1-2 - TRBV12-3/TRBV12-4
CASSFGQGNTEAFF TGTGCCAGCAGCTTTGGACAGGGCAACACTGAAGCTTTCTTT TRBD1 TRBJ1-1 - TRBV7-2
CAISPSYEQYF TGTGCCATCAGTCCGAGTTACGAGCAGTACTTC - TRBJ2-7 - TRBV10-3
CASSPTGGAGYTF TGTGCCAGCAGTCCCACAGGGGGCGCAGGCTACACCTTC TRBD1 TRBJ1-2 - TRBV6-5
CAWMMDRGTEAFF TGTGCCTGGATGATGGACAGGGGAACTGAAGCTTTCTTT TRBD1 TRBJ1-1 - TRBV30
CSVQGEAKNIQYF TGCAGCGTTCAAGGAGAGGCCAAAAACATTCAGTACTTC - TRBJ2-4 - TRBV29-1
CASSPGQGPYYEQYF TGCGCCAGCAGCCCAGGGCAGGGTCCCTATTACGAGCAGTACTTC - TRBJ2-7 - TRBV4-1
CASTGSPRFLPQHF TGTGCCAGTACGGGATCCCCTCGCTTTTTGCCCCAGCATTTT - TRBJ1-5 - TRBV19
CASQRQVTGELFF TGTGCCAGCCAGCGGCAGGTCACCGGGGAGCTGTTTTTT - TRBJ2-2 once TRBV2
CASSQTVSDNEQFF TGTGCCAGCAGCCAGACGGTAAGCGACAATGAGCAGTTCTTC - TRBJ2-1 once TRBV3-1/TRBV3-2
CASSLWGGSYNEQFF TGTGCCAGCAGCTTATGGGGCGGCTCCTACAATGAGCAGTTCTTC - TRBJ2-1 - TRBV7-3
CASSPSTGLNSPLHF TGTGCCAGCAGCCCGTCGACAGGGCTTAATTCACCCCTCCACTTT TRBD1 TRBJ1-6 - TRBV7-2
CASTRGQVGEQYF TGTGCCAGCACGAGGGGGCAGGTGGGTGAGCAGTACTTC TRBD1 TRBJ2-7 - TRBV14
CASRPPASGGETQYF TGTGCCAGCAGACCCCCGGCTAGCGGCGGGGAGACCCAGTACTTC TRBD2 TRBJ2-5 - TRBV6-6
CASWGRGGGYTGELFF TGCGCCAGCTGGGGTCGGGGCGGGGGGTACACCGGGGAGCTGTTTTTT TRBD2 TRBJ2-2 once TRBV10-1
CASTRGGANEKLFF TGTGCCAGCACCCGGGGGGGGGCTAATGAAAAACTGTTTTTT - TRBJ1-4 - TRBV6-5
CASSYPYTEAFF TGTGCCAGCAGTTACCCCTACACTGAAGCTTTCTTT - TRBJ1-1 - TRBV6-2/TRBV6-3
CASSSTGVTYTEAFF TGTGCCAGCAGCTCCACAGGGGTTACGTACACTGAAGCTTTCTTT TRBD1 TRBJ1-1 - TRBV7-3
CASSEVAGTDTQYF TGCGCCAGCAGTGAGGTAGCGGGGACAGATACGCAGTATTTT TRBD2 TRBJ2-3 - TRBV10-1
CASSFRAYNEQFF TGTGCCAGTAGTTTCCGGGCCTACAATGAGCAGTTCTTC - TRBJ2-1 - TRBV19
CASSYSMTDFYEQYF TGTGCCAGCAGTTACTCCATGACAGATTTCTACGAGCAGTACTTC - TRBJ2-7 few TRBV6-5
CASSRDNQPQHF TGTGCCAGCAGTCGCGACAATCAGCCCCAGCATTTT - TRBJ1-5 few TRBV7-9
CASSQDPPYSNQPQHF TGTGCCAGCAGCCAAGATCCCCCTTATAGCAATCAGCCCCAGCATTTT - TRBJ1-5 - TRBV3-1/TRBV3-2
CASRNLYRGVYEQYF TGTGCCAGCAGGAACCTTTACAGGGGGGTCTACGAGCAGTACTTC TRBD1 TRBJ2-7 - TRBV2
CATSSADRVSSYEQYF TGTGCCACCAGCAGTGCGGACAGGGTCAGCTCCTACGAGCAGTACTTC TRBD1 TRBJ2-7 once TRBV15
CASILQGTGEAFF TGTGCCAGCATCTTACAGGGGACCGGTGAAGCTTTCTTT TRBD1 TRBJ1-1 - TRBV7-9
CASSFFGAQAFF TGTGCCAGCAGCTTTTTTGGGGCCCAAGCTTTCTTT - TRBJ1-1 once TRBV11-2
CASNRQSGGYTF TGTGCCAGTAATCGGCAGTCGGGTGGCTACACCTTC - TRBJ1-2 - TRBV19
CASSQGISGKTQYF TGTGCCAGCAGCCAAGGAATTAGCGGAAAGACCCAGTACTTC - TRBJ2-5 once TRBV3-1/TRBV3-2
CASSLGARNYGYTF TGTGCCAGCAGCTTAGGGGCCAGAAACTATGGCTACACCTTC - TRBJ1-2 - TRBV7-8
CASSIDRGLLETQYF TGTGCCAGTAGTATAGACAGGGGGCTCCTGGAGACCCAGTACTTC TRBD1 TRBJ2-5 - TRBV19
CASSQGTGISYEQYF TGCGCCAGCAGCCAAGGGACAGGGATTTCCTACGAGCAGTACTTC TRBD1 TRBJ2-7 few TRBV4-3
CASRRDRGLNTEAFF TGCGCCAGCAGACGGGACAGGGGGCTGAACACTGAAGCTTTCTTT TRBD1 TRBJ1-1 - TRBV5-1
CASSLVAGGDNEQFF TGCGCCAGCAGCTTGGTAGCGGGGGGCGACAATGAGCAGTTCTTC TRBD2 TRBJ2-1 - TRBV5-1
CASNQGNYEQYF TGTGCCAGCAATCAGGGAAACTACGAGCAGTACTTC - TRBJ2-7 - TRBV6-5
CASSIPLNTEAFF TGTGCCAGCAGTATCCCCTTGAACACTGAAGCTTTCTTT - TRBJ1-1 - TRBV28
CASSSAGYSNQPQHF TGTGCCAGCAGTTCGGCAGGCTATAGCAATCAGCCCCAGCATTTT - TRBJ1-5 - TRBV6-5
CSASLPGQLNSPLHF TGCAGTGCTAGTCTTCCGGGACAGCTCAATTCACCCCTCCACTTT TRBD1 TRBJ1-6 once TRBV20-1
CASSAGQGGEQYF TGTGCCAGCAGCGCGGGACAGGGTGGGGAGCAGTACTTC TRBD1 TRBJ2-7 - TRBV7-2
CASNTSPLAGGLGNTQYF TGCGCCAGCAACACGTCCCCTCTAGCGGGGGGACTCGGAAATACGCAGTATTTT TRBD2 TRBJ2-3 - TRBV5-1
CASSHQGEFQPQHF TGTGCCAGCAGCCATCAGGGGGAGTTTCAGCCCCAGCATTTT TRBD1 TRBJ1-5 - TRBV7-9